A selection of T cell receptor beta chains follows, all from one sample in a study of beta chain features in type 1 diabetes. TCRdb's table, derived via immunoSEQ multiplex PCR, lists solely in-frame clones and lacks some. The sample lists about 360,000 clones; around 12% were seen once. The sequencing input was naive CD4+ T cells from blood. The source of these receptors is a young man in good health. Both conserved end residues are part of each CDR3. A D gene is named only where the DNA matches it firmly. A row's size may be missing; if present it is once, few, many or a size class.

>few|TRBV5-1|-|TRBJ1-1
CASSLSIGANTEAFF
TGCGCCAGCAGCTTGTCAATAGGGGCGAACACTGAAGCTTTCTTT
>few|TRBV29-1|TRBD1|TRBJ1-1
CSVTGQLNTEAFF
TGCAGCGTTACGGGACAGCTGAACACTGAAGCTTTCTTT
>-|TRBV27|-|TRBJ2-7
CASRRRTGNYEQYF
TGTGCCAGCAGACGAAGGACGGGGAACTACGAGCAGTACTTC
>-|TRBV30|TRBD2|TRBJ2-1
CAWTQTSGRLGEQFF
TGTGCCTGGACCCAAACTAGCGGGAGGTTAGGGGAGCAGTTCTTC
>-|TRBV5-1|-|TRBJ1-6
CASSAQGGNSPLHF
TGCGCCAGCAGCGCACAGGGAGGGAACTCACCCCTCCACTTT
>-|TRBV6-6|-|TRBJ1-2
CASRYDRRGYGYTF
TGTGCCAGCAGGTACGACAGGCGCGGCTATGGCTACACCTTC
>-|TRBV19|TRBD2|TRBJ2-1
CASSIPGIGGLAALYNEQFF
TGTGCCAGTAGTATCCCAGGTATTGGTGGGCTAGCGGCACTCTACAATGAGCAGTTCTTC
>-|TRBV7-2|-|TRBJ2-5
CASSLVGARGQETQYF
TGTGCCAGCAGCTTAGTGGGGGCACGGGGCCAAGAGACCCAGTACTTC
>few|TRBV2|-|TRBJ2-7
CASTAGLYEQYF
TGTGCCAGCACCGCAGGTCTCTACGAGCAGTACTTC
>-|TRBV28|TRBD2|TRBJ2-2
CASHRGGNTGELFF
TGTGCCAGCCACCGGGGGGGGAACACCGGGGAGCTGTTTTTT
>-|TRBV5-1|TRBD2|TRBJ2-3
CASSPGTSGSTDTQYF
TGCGCCAGCAGCCCCGGGACTAGCGGGAGCACAGATACGCAGTATTTT
>few|TRBV5-1|-|TRBJ2-2
CASRWTANTGELFF
TGCGCCAGCAGATGGACAGCGAACACCGGGGAGCTGTTTTTT
>-|TRBV14|-|TRBJ2-3
CASSQHFVGTDTQYF
TGTGCCAGCAGCCAACACTTTGTGGGCACAGATACGCAGTATTTT
>-|TRBV4-3|-|TRBJ2-5
CASSQDTGYQETQYF
TGCGCCAGCAGCCAAGATACAGGGTACCAAGAGACCCAGTACTTC
>-|TRBV5-1|TRBD1|TRBJ1-2
CASSFDRGYGYTF
TGCGCCAGCAGCTTCGACAGGGGCTATGGCTACACCTTC
>-|TRBV7-9|-|TRBJ2-7
CASSLDAAYEQYF
TGTGCCAGCAGCTTAGACGCAGCCTACGAGCAGTACTTC
>-|TRBV6-5|-|TRBJ2-2
CASSPGVGELFF
TGTGCCAGCAGCCCCGGGGTCGGGGAGCTGTTTTTT
>few|TRBV7-8|TRBD2|TRBJ2-4
CASSLADILAGGRIQYF
TGTGCCAGCAGCTTAGCGGATATCCTAGCGGGGGGGCGCATTCAGTACTTC
>-|TRBV5-4|-|TRBJ2-4
CASSLGGGSKNIQYF
TGTGCCAGCAGCTTGGGAGGGGGTTCTAAAAACATTCAGTACTTC
>-|TRBV11-2|-|TRBJ2-7
CASSGLQGLSGYEQYF
TGTGCCAGCAGCGGGCTCCAGGGCCTAAGTGGCTACGAGCAGTACTTC
>-|TRBV9|TRBD1|TRBJ1-4
CASSVGHDRDEKLFF
TGTGCCAGCAGCGTTGGGCACGACAGGGACGAAAAACTGTTTTTT
>-|TRBV29-1|TRBD1|TRBJ1-5
CSASGTGNSNQPQHF
TGCAGCGCATCCGGGACAGGGAATAGCAATCAGCCCCAGCATTTT
>few|TRBV25-1|TRBD2|TRBJ2-5
CASSESQGLGLTQYF
TGTGCCAGCAGTGAATCTCAAGGACTAGGGCTGACCCAGTACTTC
>few|TRBV7-2|-|TRBJ2-1
CASSAGLLHNEQFF
TGTGCCAGCAGCGCGGGACTCCTCCACAATGAGCAGTTCTTC
>-|TRBV7-2|-|TRBJ2-7
CASSLVSASSEQYF
TGTGCCAGCAGCTTAGTTTCGGCTAGCAGCGAGCAGTACTTC
>few|TRBV2|TRBD2|TRBJ2-1
CASMRTSGIGNEQFF
TGTGCCAGCATGAGGACTAGCGGGATAGGGAATGAGCAGTTCTTC
>few|TRBV29-1|-|TRBJ2-6
CSVGLNSGANVLTF
TGCAGCGTGGGACTGAACTCTGGGGCCAACGTCCTGACTTTC
>-|TRBV28|TRBD2|TRBJ2-1
CASSFQLAGDLSYNEQFF
TGTGCCAGCAGTTTCCAACTAGCGGGGGACCTTTCCTACAATGAGCAGTTCTTC
>few|TRBV18|TRBD1|TRBJ2-1
CASSPSGTGGNEQFF
TGTGCCAGCTCACCCTCCGGGACAGGGGGCAATGAGCAGTTCTTC
>few|TRBV19|TRBD1|TRBJ2-7
CASSADRATYEQYF
TGTGCCAGTAGTGCGGACAGGGCTACCTACGAGCAGTACTTC
>-|TRBV30|-|TRBJ2-5
CAWSVSGNQYF
TGTGCCTGGAGTGTATCCGGGAACCAGTACTTC
>few|TRBV7-2|TRBD2|TRBJ2-3
CASSLTSGRPDTQYF
TGTGCCAGCAGCTTAACGAGCGGGAGGCCAGATACGCAGTATTTT
>-|TRBV29-1|-|TRBJ2-7
CSVTSSYEQYF
TGCAGCGTAACAAGCTCCTACGAGCAGTACTTC
>few|TRBV4-3|TRBD2|TRBJ2-1
CASSQWGEREDNEQFF
TGCGCCAGCAGCCAGTGGGGGGAGCGGGAGGACAATGAGCAGTTCTTC
>few|TRBV18|-|TRBJ1-6
CASSPSPLSALHF
TGTGCCAGCTCACCGTCGCCGCTTTCAGCCCTCCACTTT
>-|TRBV7-9|-|TRBJ2-7
CASSLGREQYF
TGTGCCAGCAGCTTGGGGCGCGAGCAGTACTTC
>-|TRBV7-2|-|TRBJ2-7
CASSWYGAYEQYF
TGTGCCAGCAGCTGGTACGGAGCCTACGAGCAGTACTTC
>-|TRBV9|-|TRBJ2-5
CASSVGSRGETQYF
TGTGCCAGCAGCGTAGGGTCCAGGGGAGAGACCCAGTACTTC
>many|TRBV6-4|TRBD1|TRBJ2-1
CASSVQGASEQFF
TGTGCCAGCAGTGTACAGGGGGCAAGTGAGCAGTTCTTC
>-|TRBV7-3|-|TRBJ1-2
CASSLGRDYGYTF
TGTGCCAGCAGCTTAGGCAGGGACTATGGCTACACCTTC